This T cell receptor (beta chain) came from a study of blood T cell repertoires in COVID-19. At the level of the study: COVID-19 samples, acute and convalescent, were from the United States, Italy and Spain. From T cells, B-cell-depleted T cells, or PBMCs came the material, which was cDNA or gDNA.

CDR3 length equals 16 residues. Trimming removed 0 bases from V and 4 bases from J; junction bases left unmatched: 5. Germline loops: CDR1 SGHNT, CDR2 YYREEE (reference sequence). Repertoires were generated with immunoSEQ multiplex PCR, while TCRdb's copy carries only in-frame clones and drops some. Of 150,000 to 200,000 clones listed, around 79% are singletons. The sample consisted of peripheral blood. The TCR sequence derives from a woman in her seventies with acute or convalescent COVID-19. The V and J genes are TRBV5-4 and TRBJ1-3; 9 nucleotides align to TRBD1. The chain's CDR3 is CASSLAMGQGGNTIYF. The CDR3, as DNA: TGTGCCAGCAGCTTGGCCATGGGACAGGGCGGAAACACCATATATTTT.